The 18 T cell receptor beta chains below were found in one sample sequenced in a study of OX40 agonist ivuxolimab in advanced cancers. TCRdb's table, derived via immunoSEQ multiplex PCR, lists solely in-frame clones and lacks some. The sample consists of over 50,000 clones, over 80% of them appearing once. This specimen consisted of CD4+ or CD8+ T cells sorted from blood, obtained in a trial of the OX40 agonist ivuxolimab. The origin of the receptors is an adult with an advanced solid tumor such as melanoma, head and neck, liver or kidney cancer.

V and J are TRBV6-6 and TRBJ1-2; D is uncertain. There are 13 residues in the CDR3. Germline values: CDR1 MNHNY, CDR2 SVGAGI (reference sequence). V lost 4 bases and J lost 2, with 8 bases in between. The CDR3: CASSFTANYGYTF. Here the CDR3 DNA reads TGTGCCAGCAGTTTTACGGCCAACTATGGCTACACCTTC.

V usage is TRBV19 and J usage is TRBJ1-5; D remains ambiguous. V dropped 4 bases and J dropped 4 bases, with 14 bases sitting between them. The germline V gene encodes CDR1 LNHDA and CDR2 SQIVND (reference sequence). The CDR3 runs to 15 residues. The DNA for the CDR3 is TGTGCCAGTAGTACCACCGGGCCTCAAAATCAGCCCCAGCATTTT. Translating it yields CASSTTGPQNQPQHF. The whole variable domain, filled in from reference TRBV19 and TRBJ1-5, reads DGGITQSPKYLFRKEGQNVTLSCEQNLNHDAMYWYRQDPGQGLRLIYYSQIVNDFQKGDIAEGYSVSREKKESFPLTVTSAQKNPTAFYLCASSTTGPQNQPQHFGDGTRLSIL.

The V and J genes are TRBV5-6 and TRBJ2-5; TRBD1 agrees at 10 bases. CDR1 is SGHDT, CDR2 YYEEEE, per germline. This CDR3 has 16 residues. V shed 3 bases and J 5 bases; nucleotides not matched to a gene: 10. CDR3 in DNA: TGTGCCAGCAGCTCCCTGCCGGGACAGGGGAGGGAGACCCAGTACTTC. It specifies CASSSLPGQGRETQYF.

In its sample, this clone was seen a few times. V gene TRBV27 combines with J gene TRBJ1-6; 9 bases match TRBD1. This CDR3 is 15 amino acids long. Germline CDR1 reads MNHEY; CDR2 reads SMNVEV (reference sequence). J gave up 6 bases and V 2 bases, and 2 bases lay outside the gene matches. As DNA, the CDR3 is TGTGCCAGCAGTTTAGGGACAGGGATTAATTCACCCCTCCACTTT. Translated, it gives CASSLGTGINSPLHF.

The V call is TRBV14, the J call TRBJ2-6; D gene uncertain. The CDR3 is made up of 15 amino acids. V gave up 6 bases and J gave up 1 base, with 10 bases separating them. Germline V gene sequence: CDR1 SGHDN, CDR2 FVKESK. The CDR3 nucleotides are TGTGCCAGCAGTACTCTAACTTCTGGGGCCAACGTCCTGACTTTC. Translated, it gives CASSTLTSGANVLTF.

The chain links TRBV7-2 to TRBJ1-2; 7 bases line up with TRBD1. Looked up from germline, CDR1 is SGHTA and CDR2 is FQGNSA. V was pared by 6 bases and J by 4 bases, with 14 bases of the junction left unmatched. The CDR3 totals 16 residues. The CDR3 DNA reads as TGTGCCAGCAGTTCTCGGACAGGCGGTCAGATCTATGGCTACACCTTC. Its protein is CASSSRTGGQIYGYTF. Full variable domain (rest looked up from reference TRBV7-2 and TRBJ1-2): GAGVSQSPSNKVTEKGKDVELRCDPISGHTALYWYRQSLGQGLEFLIYFQGNSAPDKSGLPSDRFSAERTGGSVSTLTIQRTQQEDSAVYLCASSSRTGGQIYGYTFGSGTRLTVV.

This chain joins TRBV28 and TRBJ1-2; no reliable D call. Germline-derived CDR1 and CDR2 are MDHEN and SYDVKM. The CDR3 sequence is 10 residues long. V lost 8 bases and J lost 2, with 3 bases in between. The CDR3 bases are TGTGCCAGCTCAAACTATGGCTACACCTTC. Translating it yields CASSNYGYTF.

The gene calls are TRBV30 and TRBJ2-1; D remains ambiguous. V lost 5 bases to trimming and J lost 0 bases, with 11 bases between them. CDR1 and CDR2 (germline): GTSNPN, SVGIG (reference sequence). CDR3 size: 14 residues. The CDR3 DNA reads TGTGCCTGGCAATCAATAAACTCCTACAATGAGCAGTTCTTC. It encodes CAWQSINSYNEQFF.

The V call is TRBV30, the J call TRBJ1-1, with TRBD1 identical over 9 bases. CDR3 length: 15 amino acids. The germline CDR1 and CDR2 sequences are GTSNPN and SVGIG (reference sequence). V dropped 4 bases and J dropped 5; count of bases not matched to a gene: 11. CDR3 sequence: CAWTTGGYESTEAFF. The DNA for the CDR3 is TGTGCCTGGACTACAGGGGGCTATGAGTCGACTGAAGCTTTCTTT.

The chain links TRBV19 to TRBJ1-4; no clear D gene. The CDR3 consists of 14 residues. V gave up 3 bases and J gave up 0 bases, with 5 bases separating them. The germline V gene has CDR1 LNHDA and CDR2 SQIVND (reference sequence). In nucleotides, the CDR3 is TGTGCCAGTAGTATCTCTGCAACTAATGAAAAACTGTTTTTT. This translates into CASSISATNEKLFF.

V is TRBV19 and J is TRBJ2-7, with 9 bases identical to TRBD1. Germline-derived CDR1 and CDR2 are LNHDA and SQIVND (reference sequence). V lost 5 bases, J lost 5 bases, and 10 bases stayed unmatched. The CDR3 covers 15 residues. CDR3 loop: CASSADRGFSHEQYF. In DNA, the CDR3 is TGTGCCAGTAGTGCGGACAGGGGATTTAGCCACGAGCAGTACTTC. Full variable domain (rest looked up from reference TRBV19 and TRBJ2-7): DGGITQSPKYLFRKEGQNVTLSCEQNLNHDAMYWYRQDPGQGLRLIYYSQIVNDFQKGDIAEGYSVSREKKESFPLTVTSAQKNPTAFYLCASSADRGFSHEQYFGPGTRLTVT.

This sequence joins TRBV7-2 and TRBJ1-5; D is possibly TRBD1 (6 bases). V was shortened by 5 bases and J by 7 bases, with 15 bases between the two germline ends. The CDR3 contains 14 residues. Germline V gene data show CDR1 as SGHTA and CDR2 as FQGNSA. CDR3 coding DNA: TGTGCCAGCAGCCCTCAACAGGGACCGCAGCCCCAGCATTTT. The encoded protein is CASSPQQGPQPQHF.

This clone was observed once. The CDR3 sequence is CASTGGRGYQETQYF. In nucleotides, the CDR3 is TGTGCCAGTACTGGGGGAAGGGGATACCAAGAGACCCAGTACTTC. The genes are TRBV19 and TRBJ2-5; TRBD1 or TRBD2 may be the D gene (5 bases each). CDR1 LNHDA and CDR2 SQIVND come from the germline V gene (reference sequence). V was shortened by 7 bases and J by 0 bases, with 15 bases between the two germline ends. CDR3 size: 15 residues.

This clone appeared a single time. V usage is TRBV7-8 and J usage is TRBJ2-2; D gene ambiguous. Germline V gene lookup returns CDR1 SGHVS and CDR2 FQNEAQ. Trimming removed 4 bases from V and 6 bases from J, with 12 bases in between. The CDR3 has 14 residues. The CDR3 reads CASSSRVPPGELFF. The CDR3 nucleotides are TGTGCCAGCAGCTCACGGGTTCCCCCCGGGGAGCTGTTTTTT.

The V gene is TRBV13, the J gene TRBJ2-5, with D perhaps assigned TRBD1 or TRBD2 (5 bases each). Matching the DNA end better, TRBJ2-7 makes the J call doubtful. Per the germline V gene, CDR1 is PRHDT and CDR2 is FYEKMQ (reference sequence). This CDR3 comprises 14 residues. CDR3 sequence: CASSSGRLSYEQYF. For the CDR3, the DNA is TGTGCCAGCAGCTCGGGACGGCTTTCCTACGAGCAGTACTTC.

The J gene is TRBJ2-1, the V gene TRBV6-5; D gene ambiguous. CDR1 and CDR2 from the germline V gene are MNHEY and SVGAGI. The V and J ends lost 2 bases and 7 bases respectively, with 12 bases between them. There are 14 residues in the CDR3. The chain's CDR3 is CASSYHIGQNEQFF. As DNA, the CDR3 is TGTGCCAGCAGTTACCACATCGGTCAGAATGAGCAGTTCTTC.

The chain employs TRBV7-8 and TRBJ1-1; 7 positions agree with TRBD1. Germline-derived CDR1 and CDR2 are SGHVS and FQNEAQ. Trimming removed 3 bases from V and 10 bases from J; junction bases left unmatched: 14. The CDR3 contains 15 residues. CDR3 region: CASSFQGQLSGGAFF. CDR3 nucleotides: TGTGCCAGCAGCTTTCAGGGACAGCTTTCAGGTGGAGCTTTCTTT. The whole variable domain, filled in from reference TRBV7-8 and TRBJ1-1, reads GAGVSQSPRYKVAKRGQDVALRCDPISGHVSLFWYQQALGQGPEFLTYFQNEAQLDKSGLPSDRFFAERPEGSVSTLKIQRTQQEDSAVYLCASSFQGQLSGGAFFGQGTRLTVV.

The rearrangement uses TRBV19 and TRBJ1-1, with unresolved D. Trimming took off 5 bases at V and 1 base at J, with 8 bases between the two ends. Germline CDR1 is LNHDA and CDR2 is SQIVND (reference sequence). The CDR3 runs 13 residues. The CDR3 reads CASSWGSNTEAFF. DNA of the CDR3: TGTGCCAGTAGTTGGGGATCGAACACTGAAGCTTTCTTT.